This paragraph reports one T cell receptor (beta chain). CDR3 length equals 16 residues. Germline lookup yields CDR1 SGHRS and CDR2 YFSETQ. Trimming removed 0 bases from V and 0 bases from J, with 11 bases in between. Using immunoSEQ multiplex PCR, the repertoire was profiled, and TCRdb retains in-frame clones only, with some absent. The data show roughly 70,000 clones, approximately 90% seen once. The data derive from a study of blood T cell repertoires in COVID-19. Study-wide background: Italy, Spain and the United States were the sources of the convalescent and acute COVID-19 samples. Nucleic acid was either cDNA or gDNA, and it came from T cells, B-cell-depleted T cells, or PBMCs.

V and J are TRBV5-1 and TRBJ2-3, with D uncertain. Sequencing was performed on peripheral blood. This sequence was found in an elderly woman with acute or convalescent COVID-19. The CDR3 sequence is CASSLADITSTDTQYF. CDR3 sequence (DNA): TGCGCCAGCAGCTTGGCCGACATAACTAGCACAGATACGCAGTATTTT. Full variable domain (outside the CDR3, taken from reference TRBV5-1 and TRBJ2-3): KAGVTQTPRYLIKTRGQQVTLSCSPISGHRSVSWYQQTPGQGLQFLFEYFSETQRNKGNFPGRFSGRQFSNSRSEMNVSTLELGDSALYLCASSLADITSTDTQYFGPGTRLTVL.